This record looks at one T cell receptor (beta chain) sequence and its context. TCRdb reprocessed the RT-PCR reads with MiXCR, giving one entry per CDR3 protein. Here the sample spans about 960,000 distinct CDR3 sequences, approximately 18% being singletons. The record originates from a study of patients and donors after allogeneic stem cell transplantation. Sequencing input: blood, either unsorted or a sorted T cell fraction (not recorded which). The sequence came from a human donor who was either an allogeneic HSCT recipient or a stem cell or donor lymphocyte infusion donor (not recorded which). It is not recorded whose cells these are; they may come from a transplant donor.

CDR3 bases: TGTGCCAGCAGCTCCGCCAGTGGGACCCAGTACTTC. Its translation: CASSSASGTQYF. The rearrangement links TRBV7-9 to TRBJ2-5; D gene ambiguous. V lost 4 bases to trimming and J lost 7 bases, with 10 bases between them. Germline V gene lookup returns CDR1 SEHNR and CDR2 FQNEAQ (reference sequence). The CDR3 extends over 12 amino acids.